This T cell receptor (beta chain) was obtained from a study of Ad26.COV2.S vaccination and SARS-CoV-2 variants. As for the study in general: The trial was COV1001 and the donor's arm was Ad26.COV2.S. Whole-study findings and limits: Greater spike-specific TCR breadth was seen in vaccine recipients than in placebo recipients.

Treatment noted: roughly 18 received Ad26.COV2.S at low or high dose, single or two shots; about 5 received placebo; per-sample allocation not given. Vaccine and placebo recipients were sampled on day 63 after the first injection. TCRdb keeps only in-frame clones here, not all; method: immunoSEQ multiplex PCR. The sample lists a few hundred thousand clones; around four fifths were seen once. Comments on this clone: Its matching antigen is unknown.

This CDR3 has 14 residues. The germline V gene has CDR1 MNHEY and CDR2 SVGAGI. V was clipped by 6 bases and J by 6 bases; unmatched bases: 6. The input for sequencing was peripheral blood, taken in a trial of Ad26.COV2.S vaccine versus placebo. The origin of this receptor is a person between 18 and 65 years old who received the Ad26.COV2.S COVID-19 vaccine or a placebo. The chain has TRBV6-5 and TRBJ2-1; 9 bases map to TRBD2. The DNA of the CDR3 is TGTGCCAGCAGGGACGGACTAGCGCCCAATGAGCAGTTCTTC. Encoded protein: CASRDGLAPNEQFF.